This T cell receptor beta chain is from a study of blood T cell repertoires in COVID-19. Study-level information: Donors in the United States, Italy and Spain gave samples during acute or convalescent COVID-19. The analysed material was cDNA or gDNA that came from T cells, B-cell-depleted T cells, or PBMCs.

Authors' processing steps: Estimation of nucleated cell counts was performed using reference gene primer amplification. Method: immunoSEQ multiplex PCR; TCRdb's copy keeps in-frame clones and lacks some. V, J and clone size reflect that table, while D and trimming were determined from the DNA. The sample records 280,000 or so clones, roughly 85% being singletons. The CDR3 has 15 residues. The ends were cut back, 0 bases at V and 4 bases at J, with 10 bases in the middle. Germline V gives CDR1 SGHDT, CDR2 YYEEEE. This clone was seen more than once but under ten times. The TCR originated in a human donor in a cohort sampled during active COVID-19. The V call is TRBV5-6, the J call TRBJ2-2; D possibly corresponds to TRBD2 (6 bases). The sample taken for sequencing was peripheral blood. The CDR3 coding sequence is TGTGCCAGCAGCTTGGCGACGGGAGCCACCGGGGAGCTGTTTTTT. Translated, it gives CASSLATGATGELFF.